A selection of T cell receptor beta chains follows, all from one sample in a study of OX40 agonist ivuxolimab in advanced cancers. TCRdb keeps only in-frame clones here, not all; method: immunoSEQ multiplex PCR. The sample includes 55,000 to 75,000 clones, around four fifths seen only once; the top ten take 2% to 3%. The sequences come from CD4+ or CD8+ T cells sorted from blood, collected in a trial of the OX40 agonist ivuxolimab. The receptors here all came from an adult with an advanced solid tumor such as melanoma, head and neck, liver or kidney cancer. Each CDR3 is given with its conserved first and last residue. Fields, in order: V gene, J gene, CDR3 length, D gene, clone size, CDR3 protein, CDR3 DNA. The D gene is left open where the match is weak. The size of a clone is reported for some rows only, either as once, few or many, or as a class for expanded clones.

>TRBV2|TRBJ2-1|15|TRBD1|-
CASSEGQGSYNEQFF
TGTGCCAGCAGTGAAGGACAGGGCTCCTACAATGAGCAGTTCTTC
>TRBV7-9|TRBJ1-2|13|-|few
CASSLGAVYGYTF
TGTGCCAGCAGCTTAGGGGCAGTCTATGGCTACACCTTC
>TRBV4-1|TRBJ2-7|15|-|-
CASSQDPSDLYEQYF
TGCGCCAGCAGCCAAGATCCTAGCGACCTCTACGAGCAGTACTTC
>TRBV5-1|TRBJ2-7|16|-|-
CASSLEGATPFYEQYF
TGCGCCAGCAGCTTGGAAGGGGCGACTCCCTTCTACGAGCAGTACTTC
>TRBV9|TRBJ2-7|14|-|once
CASSSVGGSYEQYF
TGTGCCAGCAGCTCGGTCGGGGGATCCTACGAGCAGTACTTC
>TRBV6-6|TRBJ2-5|13|-|-
CATIRSTGETQYF
TGTGCCACCATCAGGAGTACCGGAGAGACCCAGTACTTC
>TRBV9|TRBJ2-2|14|-|many
CASRKDSYTGELFF
TGTGCCAGCAGAAAGGACAGTTACACCGGGGAGCTGTTTTTT
>TRBV2|TRBJ2-1|15|-|-
CASLPGTLFYNEQFF
TGTGCCAGCCTTCCTGGGACTTTATTTTACAATGAGCAGTTCTTC
>TRBV19|TRBJ2-2|13|-|-
CASSTKGAGELFF
TGTGCCAGTAGTACCAAAGGGGCCGGGGAGCTGTTTTTT
>TRBV7-2|TRBJ2-3|14|-|-
CASSSQTGTDTQYF
TGTGCCAGCAGCTCTCAGACCGGCACAGATACGCAGTATTTT
>TRBV11-3|TRBJ2-3|14|-|-
CASSLEGGTYTQYF
TGTGCCAGCAGCTTAGAGGGAGGCACGTATACGCAGTATTTT
>TRBV15|TRBJ2-5|15|TRBD1|-
CATSRAGTGQETQYF
TGTGCCACCAGCAGAGCCGGGACAGGTCAAGAGACCCAGTACTTC
>TRBV29-1|TRBJ2-2|16|TRBD1|-
CSVGPGGTGKVGELFF
TGCAGCGTAGGCCCGGGCGGGACAGGGAAAGTCGGGGAGCTGTTTTTT
>TRBV11-3|TRBJ2-7|14|TRBD1|few
CASRNTGDADEQYF
TGTGCCAGCCGAAATACAGGGGATGCCGACGAGCAGTACTTC
>TRBV6-5|TRBJ1-1|14|-|-
CASSPEGHLFEAFF
TGTGCCAGCAGTCCCGAGGGGCATCTGTTTGAAGCTTTCTTT
>TRBV5-4|TRBJ2-5|13|-|-
CASSPDYGETQYF
TGTGCCAGCAGCCCCGACTACGGAGAGACCCAGTACTTC
>TRBV18|TRBJ2-3|18|TRBD2|-
CASSPRLGLAGSTDTQYF
TGTGCCAGCTCACCACGCCTCGGACTAGCGGGGTCCACAGATACGCAGTATTTT
>TRBV7-2|TRBJ2-5|14|TRBD2|-
CASSSTSGIETQYF
TGTGCCAGCAGCTCGACTAGCGGGATTGAGACCCAGTACTTC